The 26 T cell receptor beta chains in this list originate from one sample, sequenced in a study of T cells expressing NK-cell markers. TCRdb derives one entry per CDR3 protein from the 5' RACE reads, leaving out DNA. This repertoire comprises a few hundred thousand distinct CDR3 sequences; its ten largest clones make up 1.4%. Sequenced input: blood T cells: a sorted CD56 or NKG2C T cell subset, CD4+ or CD8+ T cells, or bulk PBMC T cells (not recorded which). The source of these receptors is a woman in her forties or fifties in good health.

The chain has TRBV20-1 and TRBJ2-4; the TCRdb D gene call, TRBD2, has no DNA to confirm it. The germline V gene has CDR1 DFQATT and CDR2 SNEGSKA (reference sequence). CDR3 length: 17 amino acids. CDR3 residues: CSASTSGSALAKNIQYF.

The chain links TRBV20-1 to TRBJ2-1. CDR3 size: 16 residues. From germline, CDR1 is DFQATT and CDR2 SNEGSKA (reference sequence). The CDR3 is CSARAALRSSYNEQFF.

The chain combines TRBV20-1 with TRBJ2-5; TCRdb calls TRBD1, which cannot be checked without DNA. Germline CDR1 is DFQATT and CDR2 is SNEGSKA (reference sequence). This CDR3 is built from 16 residues. The CDR3 is CSALPLGQTGEETQYF.

J is TRBJ2-7 and V is TRBV20-1; TCRdb indicates TRBD2, and absent DNA this call remains unverified. Germline assignment: CDR1 DFQATT and CDR2 SNEGSKA (reference sequence). This CDR3 region has 15 residues. The CDR3 here is CSARDTSGPFYEQYF.

The chain is built from TRBV5-1 and TRBJ2-1. CDR1 is SGHRS and CDR2 is YFSETQ in the germline V gene. The CDR3 sequence is 14 residues long. CDR3 loop: CASSPTGSYNEQFF.

The chain is built from TRBV24-1 and TRBJ2-2; TCRdb calls TRBD1, which cannot be checked without DNA. Germline lookup yields CDR1 KGHDR and CDR2 SFDVKD. CDR3 size: 15 residues. CDR3: CATNPRDRETGELFF.

V and J are TRBV7-8 and TRBJ1-5. CDR3 size: 14 residues. Germline V gene lookup returns CDR1 SGHVS and CDR2 FQNEAQ. The CDR3: CASSRPGRSGPQHF.

The chain combines TRBV14 with TRBJ2-7; TCRdb's D call, TRBD2, is unchecked because there is no DNA. The germline CDR1 and CDR2 sequences are SGHDN and FVKESK. The CDR3 spans 15 residues. The CDR3 here is CASSPISGSFYEQYF.

The V gene is TRBV7-3, the J gene TRBJ2-2; as DNA is missing, the TRBD1 call by TCRdb cannot be tested. Germline CDR1 reads SGHTA; CDR2 reads FQGTGA. This CDR3 region has 15 residues. The CDR3: CASSKTAHITGELFF.

The CDR3 sequence is CASSIRTGGISTDTQYF. The chain carries TRBV21-1 and TRBJ2-3; TCRdb lists TRBD1, though no DNA is available to test this call. TRBV21-1 is tagged as a pseudogene. This CDR3 region has 17 residues.

This chain connects TRBV5-1 to TRBJ2-1; TCRdb's D gene call, TRBD2, goes unchecked for lack of DNA. The CDR3 covers 13 residues. Germline V gives CDR1 SGHRS, CDR2 YFSETQ. The CDR3 loop is CASSHPAGTEQFF.

The chain joins TRBV29-1 to TRBJ1-4; the TRBD1 assignment by TCRdb is unverifiable without DNA. This CDR3 is 14 amino acids long. Germline V lookup: CDR1 SQVTM, CDR2 ANQGSEA. The CDR3 loop reads CSVAPGQPNEKLFF.

This chain connects TRBV29-1 to TRBJ2-7. The CDR3 totals 12 residues. Germline V lookup: CDR1 SQVTM, CDR2 ANQGSEA. The CDR3 is CSVENGLYEQYF.

This rearrangement joins TRBV3-1 to TRBJ2-2; the D call of TRBD2 rests on TCRdb alone, since no DNA is present to check it. CDR1 and CDR2 (germline): LGHDT, YNNKEL (reference sequence). This CDR3 has 17 residues. The CDR3 loop is CASSQDVGEGHTGELFF.

The V gene is TRBV30, the J gene TRBJ2-7; TCRdb outputs TRBD1, but without DNA this stays unchecked. The germline CDR1 and CDR2 sequences are GTSNPN and SVGIG (reference sequence). The CDR3 is 15 amino acids. The CDR3 loop reads CAWTETRDRGHEQYF.

The chain carries TRBV29-1 and TRBJ2-3; without DNA, the TCRdb call of TRBD1 cannot be checked. The germline V gene has CDR1 SQVTM and CDR2 ANQGSEA. The CDR3 is 17 residues long. The CDR3 is CSVAGRQGTFKEDTQYF.

This chain joins TRBV7-9 and TRBJ1-3; TCRdb lists TRBD1, though no DNA is available to test this call. Germline loops: CDR1 SEHNR, CDR2 FQNEAQ (reference sequence). The CDR3 totals 15 residues. The CDR3 sequence: CASNLGTGSGNTIYF.

V usage is TRBV14 and J usage is TRBJ1-5. CDR1 is SGHDN, CDR2 FVKESK, per germline. This CDR3 region has 18 residues. The CDR3 region is CAHTTDEGWHLLNQPQHF.

The CDR3 sequence is CASSPSEGAKNIQYF. The V and J genes are TRBV5-4 and TRBJ2-4. Germline assignment: CDR1 SGHNT and CDR2 YYREEE (reference sequence). The length of the CDR3 is 15 residues.

This chain joins TRBV27 and TRBJ2-1. This CDR3 is 15 amino acids long. Germline V CDR1 and CDR2: MNHEY, SMNVEV (reference sequence). This CDR3 is CASSLDRGAYNEQFF.

The chain recombines TRBV14 with TRBJ2-1; TCRdb lists TRBD1, though no DNA is available to test this call. CDR3 length: 12 residues. The V gene's germline CDR1 is SGHDN and CDR2 FVKESK. The CDR3 sequence: CASSQEGVTQFF.

The chain joins TRBV3-1 to TRBJ1-1; with no DNA, the TCRdb D assignment of TRBD1 cannot be verified. Germline V gene sequence: CDR1 LGHDT, CDR2 YNNKEL (reference sequence). This CDR3 spans 15 amino acids. The CDR3 loop reads CASSPQGRRMTEAFF. The full variable domain, its missing parts supplied by reference TRBV3-1 and TRBJ1-1, is DTAVSQTPKYLVTQMGNDKSIKCEQNLGHDTMYWYKQDSKKFLKIMFSYNNKELIINETVPNRFSPKSPDKAHLNLHINSLELGDSAVYFCASSPQGRRMTEAFFGQGTRLTVV.

The chain carries TRBV15 and TRBJ2-3; the TRBD1 assignment by TCRdb is unverifiable without DNA. This CDR3 has 13 amino acids. Germline V lookup: CDR1 LNHNV, CDR2 YYDKDF (reference sequence). The CDR3 loop reads CATSRGQGLVQYF. The whole variable domain, remainder taken from reference TRBV15 and TRBJ2-3, is DAMVIQNPRYQVTQFGKPVTLSCSQTLNHNVMYWYQQKSSQAPKLLFHYYDKDFNNEADTPDNFQSRRPNTSFCFLDIRSPGLGDTAMYLCATSRGQGLVQYFGPGTRLTVL.

This sequence joins TRBV28 and TRBJ1-1. The CDR3 contains 14 residues. Germline CDR1 MDHEN, CDR2 SYDVKM. CDR3 loop: CASSSSGGRSEAFF.

V gene TRBV14 combines with J gene TRBJ2-5; TCRdb designates TRBD2, a call that cannot be tested without DNA. The CDR3 spans 14 residues. Germline CDR1 is SGHDN and CDR2 is FVKESK. CDR3 sequence reads: CAILTSGEGETQYF.

V gene TRBV11-2 combines with J gene TRBJ1-1. The CDR3 contains 15 residues. The germline V gene has CDR1 SGHAT and CDR2 FQNNGV. This CDR3 reads CASSGAFVMNTEAFF.